The 2 T cell receptor beta chains below were found in one sample sequenced in a study of blood T cell repertoires in COVID-19. Generated by immunoSEQ multiplex PCR, the TCRdb table keeps only in-frame clones and is missing some. The sample yields about 97,000 clones, 75% to 95% seen once. The sample was peripheral blood. These receptors were collected from a man aged 60-69 years with acute or convalescent COVID-19.

This clone has only one observation. The V call is TRBV3-1 (or the pseudogene TRBV3-2), the J call TRBJ1-1; D remains ambiguous. V lost 4 bases and J 2 bases, leaving 11 bases between the germline ends. The CDR3 length is 14 residues. The germline CDR1 and CDR2 sequences are LGHDT and YNNKEL (reference sequence). CDR3 nucleotide sequence: TGTGCCAGCAGCCCCAGGCCAGGAAACACTGAAGCTTTCTTT. Translating it yields CASSPRPGNTEAFF.

V usage is TRBV6-1 and J usage is TRBJ1-5; D is uncertain. The CDR3 is 14 residues long. V dropped 2 bases and J dropped 3 bases, with 8 bases sitting between them. Per the germline V gene, CDR1 is MNHNS and CDR2 is SASEGT. CDR3 nucleotides: TGTGCCAGCAGTGAACACACTACCAATCAGCCCCAGCATTTT. This gives the protein CASSEHTTNQPQHF.